This section outlines one T cell receptor (beta chain) sequence together with its context. Its matching antigen is unknown. The sample originates from a study of OX40 agonist ivuxolimab in advanced cancers. Study-level information: Each patient was given ivuxolimab into a vein every 2 weeks, at 0.01 to 10 mg/kg. Partial responses were achieved by three patients: one hepatocellular carcinoma, two cutaneous melanoma.

TCRdb's copy holds only in-frame clones and misses some; the assay was immunoSEQ multiplex PCR. This table holds about 90,000 clones, around 83% found once. Study results and caveats: The average count of expanded clones was higher among CD8+ T cells than among CD4+. Partial responders at 0.1-3.0 mg/kg had among the lowest clonal expansion.

Sequencing used CD4+ or CD8+ T cells sorted from blood, obtained in a trial of the OX40 agonist ivuxolimab. The origin of this receptor is an adult with an advanced solid tumor such as melanoma, head and neck, liver or kidney cancer.

The CDR3 loop reads CAWGRDYLQFF. The CDR3 DNA reads as TGTGCCTGGGGTCGGGACTATCTCCAGTTCTTC. V usage is TRBV30 and J usage is TRBJ2-1, with 7 positions matching TRBD2. Germline values: CDR1 GTSNPN, CDR2 SVGIG (reference sequence). The CDR3 contains 11 residues. Trimming took 5 bases from V and 13 from J; bases not matched to a gene: 8. Complete variable domain (other parts from reference TRBV30 and TRBJ2-1): SQTIHQWPATLVQPVGSPLSLECTVEGTSNPNLYWYRQAAGRGLQLLFYSVGIGQISSEVPQNLSASRPQDRQFILSSKKLLLSDSGFYLCAWGRDYLQFFGPGTRLTVL.